This T cell receptor beta chain was identified during a study of T cell responses to AZD1222 COVID-19 vaccine. The protocol was immunoSEQ multiplex PCR, while the TCRdb copy is restricted to in-frame clones and leaves out a portion. The sample lists approximately 190,000 clones, roughly 88% occurring once. The CDR3 extends over 14 amino acids. The germline V gene has CDR1 MGHDK and CDR2 SYGVNS. J lost 6 bases, V lost 5 bases, and 9 bases had no gene match. The rearrangement links TRBV25-1 to TRBJ2-7; 8 bases align to TRBD2. Specimen: peripheral blood, collected on day 0 of AZD1222 vaccination. The receptor was isolated from an adult in good health. The chain's CDR3 is CASSRTSSIPEQYF. CDR3 sequence (DNA): TGTGCCAGCAGTCGGACTAGCTCTATCCCCGAGCAGTACTTC.